What follows are 14 T cell receptor beta chains derived from one specimen sequenced in a study of regulatory T cells in long-lasting Graves disease. Time point: newly diagnosed GD, antithyroid drugs for less than 3 months. PBMCs provided the RNA from which the TCR library was made. Libraries of TCR beta came from iRepertoire HTBI primers plus Arm-PCR of CDR3 regions. TCRdb reanalysed the multiplex PCR reads using MiXCR and keeps one entry per CDR3 protein. The data contain about 470,000 distinct CDR3 sequences, 15% of them singletons. These same data were also listed under a study on T cells in Graves' hyperthyroidism and ophthalmopathy.

Here the sequenced sample was peripheral blood mononuclear cells (PBMCs), taken at new diagnosis, from a patient treated with antithyroid drugs. The receptors were sampled from a woman in her twenties or thirties with Graves disease.

In this sample, this clonotype turned up many times. This chain joins TRBV11-2 and TRBJ2-1; 11 bases line up with TRBD1. This CDR3 has 15 amino acids. The V segment lost 5 bases and the J segment 6 bases; nucleotides outside the gene matches: 6. Germline V gene data show CDR1 as SGHAT and CDR2 as FQNNGV. The CDR3 DNA sequence: TGTGCCAGCAGCCTAGGACAGGGGGCGTTCAATGAGCAGTTCTTC. Translation gives CASSLGQGAFNEQFF.

This clonotype came up many times. The chain has TRBV3-1 and TRBJ2-7; TRBD1 might be the D (6 bases). Trimming took off 4 bases at V and 9 bases at J, with 16 bases between the two ends. The germline V gene encodes CDR1 LGHDT and CDR2 YNNKEL (reference sequence). This CDR3 is 13 amino acids long. The CDR3 DNA reads as TGTGCCAGCAGCCCGGACAGTCGAAGAAGGCAGTACTTC. This translates into CASSPDSRRRQYF.

This clonotype appeared many times. V usage is TRBV28 and J usage is TRBJ2-5; D possibly uses TRBD1 or TRBD2 (5 bases each). The V end lost 2 bases, the J end lost 4 bases, and 14 bases lay between the germline ends. CDR3 size: 15 residues. CDR1 is MDHEN, CDR2 SYDVKM, per germline. The CDR3 coding sequence is TGTGCCAGCAGTTTAAGGGGAGATAATATAGAGACCCAGTACTTC. This encodes CASSLRGDNIETQYF.

This clonotype occurred many times. The chain joins TRBV7-2 to TRBJ1-2; the D gene is possibly TRBD1 (6 bases). This CDR3 region has 16 residues. Trimming left V 3 bases short and J 7 bases short, with 21 bases between. The germline V gene has CDR1 SGHTA and CDR2 FQGNSA. DNA of the CDR3: TGTGCCAGCAGCTTCGGACAGACCGTAGGAGGAGGTGGCTACACCTTC. This gives the protein CASSFGQTVGGGGYTF. Complete variable domain (other parts from reference TRBV7-2 and TRBJ1-2): GAGVSQSPSNKVTEKGKDVELRCDPISGHTALYWYRQSLGQGLEFLIYFQGNSAPDKSGLPSDRFSAERTGGSVSTLTIQRTQQEDSAVYLCASSFGQTVGGGGYTFGSGTRLTVV.

Remarks on this clonotype: It may be a read error: a sequence one base away is much more abundant. The chain recombines TRBV3-1 with TRBJ2-7; tentative D call: TRBD2 (6 bases). The V gene's germline CDR1 is LGHDT and CDR2 YNNKEL (reference sequence). Trimming took off 3 bases at V and 4 bases at J, with 22 bases between the two ends. CDR3 length: 17 amino acids. CDR3 coding DNA: TGTGCCAGCAGCCAGCGGTTGCACCCGGGACTCATATACGAGCAGTACTTC. It codes for CASSQRLHPGLIYEQYF.

This clonotype was counted between two and nine times. The J gene is TRBJ2-1, the V gene TRBV3-1; possibly TRBD1 for D (7 bases). From germline, CDR1 is LGHDT and CDR2 YNNKEL (reference sequence). V lost 4 bases to trimming and J lost 7 bases, with 17 bases between them. CDR3 size: 15 residues. Written as DNA, the CDR3 is TGTGCCAGCAGCCGTCAGGGGGGTCGTAAAAATGAGCAGTTCTTC. Protein sequence: CASSRQGGRKNEQFF.

In its sample, this clonotype was seen many times. The chain employs TRBV10-1 and TRBJ2-3; 10 bases fit TRBD2. The germline V gene encodes CDR1 WNHNN and CDR2 SYGVQD (reference sequence). This CDR3 spans 14 amino acids. V was clipped by 10 bases and J by 4 bases; unmatched bases: 8. CDR3 coding DNA: TGCGCCAACCATCTAGCGGGAGTTGCAGATACGCAGTATTTT. Amino acids: CANHLAGVADTQYF.

This clonotype was observed a few times. This chain joins TRBV5-1 and TRBJ2-1; 8 nucleotides agree with TRBD2. The trim removed 5 bases at V and 9 bases at J, leaving 10 bases unmatched. This CDR3 spans 14 amino acids. From germline, CDR1 is SGHRS and CDR2 YFSETQ. CDR3 protein: CASRMPSGRGEQFF. The DNA for the CDR3 is TGCGCCAGCAGAATGCCTAGCGGGCGGGGTGAGCAGTTCTTC.

There are a few counts of this clonotype. The CDR3 sequence: CASSQDGQPLGYTF. The CDR3 DNA follows: TGTGCCAGCAGCCAAGACGGACAGCCCCTGGGCTACACCTTC. The chain has TRBV3-1 and TRBJ1-2; tentatively, D is TRBD1 (6 bases). The CDR3 extends over 14 amino acids. CDR1 and CDR2 from the germline V gene are LGHDT and YNNKEL (reference sequence). V was shortened by 0 bases and J by 8 bases, with 13 bases between the two germline ends.

This clonotype appeared a single time. The V call is TRBV7-3, the J call TRBJ2-5, with TRBD2 matching over 11 bases. J lost 4 bases, V lost 0 bases, and 10 bases had no gene match. CDR3 length: 18 residues. Germline V lookup: CDR1 SGHTA, CDR2 FQGTGA. The CDR3 DNA follows: TGTGCCAGCAGCTTAACGGTTAGCGGGAGGGCCGGTATAGAGACCCAGTACTTC. Translated, it gives CASSLTVSGRAGIETQYF.

Ten or more counts support this clonotype. The chain employs TRBV5-1 and TRBJ2-3; no clear D. Germline V CDR1 and CDR2: SGHRS, YFSETQ. The ends were cut back, 6 bases at V and 2 bases at J, with 13 bases in the middle. This CDR3 region has 14 residues. The CDR3 DNA is TGCGCCAGCACCTCCTTTAGCTTCACAGATACGCAGTATTTT. Translating it yields CASTSFSFTDTQYF.

V and J are TRBV11-2 and TRBJ2-3; 7 positions match TRBD1. Germline CDR1 SGHAT, CDR2 FQNNGV. The CDR3 extends over 15 amino acids. The V segment lost 5 bases and the J segment 5 bases; nucleotides outside the gene matches: 10. CDR3 bases: TGTGCCAGCAGCAACCTCAGGGGGTTGAAAGATACGCAGTATTTT. Translating gives CASSNLRGLKDTQYF. The full variable domain, with the rest looked up from reference TRBV11-2 and TRBJ2-3, is EAGVAQSPRYKIIEKRQSVAFWCNPISGHATLYWYQQILGQGPKLLIQFQNNGVVDDSQLPKDRFSAERLKGVDSTLKIQPAKLEDSAVYLCASSNLRGLKDTQYFGPGTRLTVL.

This clonotype has just a few counts. This chain connects TRBV20-1 to TRBJ1-5, with TRBD1 as a possible D gene (5 bases). Germline V CDR1 and CDR2: DFQATT, SNEGSKA (reference sequence). The CDR3 spans 15 residues. V was trimmed by 0 bases and J by 3 bases, leaving 12 bases between them. CDR3 region: CSARDPGGFNQPQHF. DNA of the CDR3: TGCAGTGCTAGAGACCCCGGGGGGTTCAATCAGCCCCAGCATTTT.

This clonotype occurred many times. The chain is built from TRBV29-1 and TRBJ2-7, with 7 bases lining up with TRBD1. The V gene's germline CDR1 is SQVTM and CDR2 ANQGSEA. The CDR3 loop spans 13 amino acids. V lost 3 bases, J lost 6 bases, and 8 bases stayed unmatched. CDR3: CSVEAAGGFEQYF. The DNA for the CDR3 is TGCAGCGTTGAGGCGGCAGGGGGATTCGAGCAGTACTTC.